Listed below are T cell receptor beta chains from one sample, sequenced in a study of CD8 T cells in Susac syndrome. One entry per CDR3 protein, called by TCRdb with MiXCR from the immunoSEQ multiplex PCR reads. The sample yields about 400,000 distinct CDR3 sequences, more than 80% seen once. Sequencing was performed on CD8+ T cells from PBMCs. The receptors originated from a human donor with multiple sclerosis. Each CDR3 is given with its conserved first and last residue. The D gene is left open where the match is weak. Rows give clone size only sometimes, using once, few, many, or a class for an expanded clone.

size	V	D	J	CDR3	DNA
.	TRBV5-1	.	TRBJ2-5	CTSSLDYSGQQETQYF	TGCACCAGCAGCTTGGATTACAGTGGGCAGCAAGAGACCCAGTACTTC
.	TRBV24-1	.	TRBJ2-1	CATSDHDGSYNEQFF	TGTGCCACCAGTGATCATGACGGGTCCTACAATGAGCAGTTCTTC
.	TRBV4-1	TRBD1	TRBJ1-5	CASSQDGGQGSDQPQHF	TGCGCCAGCAGCCAAGACGGTGGACAGGGTAGTGATCAGCCCCAGCATTTT
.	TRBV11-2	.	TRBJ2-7	CASSLVVGLEQYF	TGTGCCAGCAGCTTAGTGGTTGGGCTCGAGCAGTACTTC
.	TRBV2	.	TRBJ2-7	CASSEITQAYEQYF	TGTGCCAGCAGTGAAATAACCCAGGCCTACGAGCAGTACTTC
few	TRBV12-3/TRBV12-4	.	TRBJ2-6	CASSLGYGANVLTF	TGTGCCAGCAGTTTGGGATACGGGGCCAACGTCCTGACTTTC
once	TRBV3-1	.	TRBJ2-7	CASSQNGAPSYEQYF	TGTGCCAGCAGCCAAAACGGGGCCCCATCCTACGAGCAGTACTTC
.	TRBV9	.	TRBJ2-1	CASSESWGDEQFF	TGTGCCAGCAGCGAGAGTTGGGGAGATGAGCAGTTCTTC
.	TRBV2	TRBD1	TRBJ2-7	CASQGTGSYEQYF	TGTGCCAGCCAGGGGACAGGGTCCTACGAGCAGTACTTC
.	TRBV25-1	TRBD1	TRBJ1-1	CASSDFDRDTEAFF	TGTGCCAGCAGTGACTTCGACAGGGACACTGAAGCTTTCTTT
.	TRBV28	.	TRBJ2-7	CASSPHSSSYEQYF	TGTGCCAGCAGTCCCCACAGTAGTTCCTACGAGCAGTACTTC
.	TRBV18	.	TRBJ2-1	CASSLTGTEQFF	TGTGCCAGCTCACTAACAGGGACTGAGCAGTTCTTC
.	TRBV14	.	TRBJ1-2	CASSLNQRHGYTF	TGTGCCAGCAGCCTAAACCAACGCCATGGCTACACCTTC
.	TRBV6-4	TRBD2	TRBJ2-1	CASSALAGSYNEQFF	TGTGCCAGCAGTGCACTAGCGGGTTCCTACAATGAGCAGTTCTTC
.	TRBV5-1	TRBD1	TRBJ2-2	CASSLRGPDTGELFF	TGCGCCAGCAGCTTGAGGGGGCCCGACACCGGGGAGCTGTTTTTT
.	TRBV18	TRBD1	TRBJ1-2	CASSPPAGTDYGYTF	TGTGCCAGCTCACCACCGGCGGGGACAGACTATGGCTACACCTTC
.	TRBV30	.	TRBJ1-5	CAWSVSGGSQPQHF	TGTGCCTGGAGTGTATCCGGTGGGTCCCAGCCCCAGCATTTT
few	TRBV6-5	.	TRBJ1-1	CASSYSTVTEAFF	TGTGCCAGCAGTTACTCTACGGTTACTGAAGCTTTCTTT
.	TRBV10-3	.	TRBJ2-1	CAISGGDYNEQFF	TGTGCCATCAGTGGGGGGGATTACAATGAGCAGTTCTTC
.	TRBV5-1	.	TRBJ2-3	CASSSAQGQDTQYF	TGCGCCAGCAGCTCGGCACAGGGTCAAGATACGCAGTATTTT
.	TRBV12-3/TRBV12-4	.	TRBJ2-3	CASTLGWGIGDTQYF	TGTGCCAGCACCCTGGGGTGGGGGATCGGGGATACGCAGTATTTT
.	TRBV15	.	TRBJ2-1	CATSRVGRDEQFF	TGTGCCACCAGCAGAGTAGGAAGGGATGAGCAGTTCTTC
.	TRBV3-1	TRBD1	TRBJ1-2	CASSQDRLYGYTF	TGTGCCAGCAGCCAGGACAGGCTCTATGGCTACACCTTC
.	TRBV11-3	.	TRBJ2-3	CASSESGDTQYF	TGTGCCAGCAGCGAGTCAGGGGATACGCAGTATTTT
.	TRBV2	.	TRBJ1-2	CASSEGSGYGYTF	TGTGCCAGCAGTGAAGGTTCGGGGTATGGCTACACCTTC
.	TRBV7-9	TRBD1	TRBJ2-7	CASSSGQGANEQYF	TGTGCCAGCAGCTCGGGACAGGGGGCCAACGAGCAGTACTTC
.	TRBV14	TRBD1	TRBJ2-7	CASRPDRLIEQYF	TGTGCCAGCCGCCCGGACAGGCTCATCGAGCAGTACTTC
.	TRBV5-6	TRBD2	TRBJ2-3	CASSLIPSGSSTDTQYF	TGTGCCAGCAGCTTGATTCCTAGCGGATCCTCAACAGATACGCAGTATTTT
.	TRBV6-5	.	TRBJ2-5	CASSYSSPPETQYF	TGTGCCAGCAGTTACTCGAGTCCTCCAGAGACCCAGTACTTC
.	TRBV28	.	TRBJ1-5	CASSYEGSGNQPQHF	TGTGCCAGCAGTTACGAGGGAAGCGGCAATCAGCCCCAGCATTTT
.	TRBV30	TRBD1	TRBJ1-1	CAWRLTGGAGAEAFF	TGTGCCTGGAGGCTGACAGGGGGCGCCGGGGCTGAAGCTTTCTTT
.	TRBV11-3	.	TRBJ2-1	CASSPSGVAASYNEQFF	TGTGCCAGCAGCCCCTCGGGGGTAGCGGCCTCTTACAATGAGCAGTTCTTC
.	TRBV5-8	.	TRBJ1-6	CASSQSRDSDSPLHF	TGTGCCAGCAGCCAATCCCGGGATTCAGATTCACCCCTCCACTTT
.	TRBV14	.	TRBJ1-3	CASSQWEFSGNTIYF	TGTGCCAGCAGCCAATGGGAATTCTCTGGAAACACCATATATTTT
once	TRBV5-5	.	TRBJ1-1	CASSLAIGEYTEAFF	TGTGCCAGCAGCTTGGCTATAGGGGAGTACACTGAAGCTTTCTTT
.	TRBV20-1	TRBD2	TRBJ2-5	CSASRGLATETQYF	TGCAGTGCTAGTCGGGGACTAGCCACAGAGACCCAGTACTTC
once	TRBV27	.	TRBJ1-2	CASSLLGALGGYTF	TGTGCCAGCAGTTTATTAGGGGCCCTAGGTGGCTACACCTTC
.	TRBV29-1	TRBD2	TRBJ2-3	CSVEGTSGGIDTQYF	TGCAGCGTTGAAGGAACTAGCGGGGGGATAGATACGCAGTATTTT
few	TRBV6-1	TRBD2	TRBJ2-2	CASGTSGDAGELFF	TGTGCCAGCGGAACTAGCGGGGATGCCGGGGAGCTGTTTTTT
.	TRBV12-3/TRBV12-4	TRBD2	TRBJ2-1	CASSAPGLAGPYNEQFF	TGTGCCAGCAGTGCTCCTGGACTAGCGGGTCCCTACAATGAGCAGTTCTTC
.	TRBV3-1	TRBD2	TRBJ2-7	CASSQDGRIEREGLEQYF	TGTGCCAGCAGCCAAGACGGGAGGATCGAGCGGGAGGGCCTCGAGCAGTACTTC
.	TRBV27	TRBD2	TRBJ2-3	CASSLASGRLSTDTQYF	TGTGCCAGCAGTCTGGCTAGCGGGAGGCTCAGCACAGATACGCAGTATTTT
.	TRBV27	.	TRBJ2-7	CASSSSPEGNYEQYF	TGTGCCAGCAGTTCCAGCCCGGAAGGGAACTACGAGCAGTACTTC
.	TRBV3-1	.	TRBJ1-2	CASSQADSLPYGYTF	TGTGCCAGCAGCCAAGCGGACAGCCTACCCTATGGCTACACCTTC
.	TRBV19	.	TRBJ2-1	CASLFGNEQFF	TGTGCCAGCCTGTTCGGAAATGAGCAGTTCTTC
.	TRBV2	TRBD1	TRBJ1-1	CASIDRQGYTEAFF	TGTGCCAGCATAGACCGACAGGGGTACACTGAAGCTTTCTTT
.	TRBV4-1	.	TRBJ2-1	CASSQERSNNEQFF	TGCGCCAGCAGCCAAGAGAGATCTAACAATGAGCAGTTCTTC
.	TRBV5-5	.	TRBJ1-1	CASSLWEGRTEAFF	TGTGCCAGCAGCTTATGGGAGGGGCGCACTGAAGCTTTCTTT
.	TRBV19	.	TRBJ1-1	CASSIDRWGGLYAEAFF	TGTGCCAGTAGTATAGATCGTTGGGGGGGGCTGTACGCCGAAGCTTTCTTT
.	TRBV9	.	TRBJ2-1	CASSVGRLNEQFF	TGTGCCAGCAGCGTAGGGCGGCTCAATGAGCAGTTCTTC
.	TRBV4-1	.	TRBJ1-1	CASSPTGIWTEAFF	TGCGCCAGCAGCCCCACAGGTATTTGGACTGAAGCTTTCTTT
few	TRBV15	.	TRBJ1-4	CATSRDHGGTATNEKLFF	TGTGCCACCAGCAGAGATCATGGGGGCACGGCAACTAATGAAAAACTGTTTTTT
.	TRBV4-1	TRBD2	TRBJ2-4	CASSQDSSGEIAKNIQYF	TGCGCCAGCAGCCAAGACTCAAGCGGGGAGATAGCCAAAAACATTCAGTACTTC
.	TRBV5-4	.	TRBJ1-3	CASSLEGLENTIYF	TGTGCCAGCAGCTTGGAGGGGTTGGAAAACACCATATATTTT